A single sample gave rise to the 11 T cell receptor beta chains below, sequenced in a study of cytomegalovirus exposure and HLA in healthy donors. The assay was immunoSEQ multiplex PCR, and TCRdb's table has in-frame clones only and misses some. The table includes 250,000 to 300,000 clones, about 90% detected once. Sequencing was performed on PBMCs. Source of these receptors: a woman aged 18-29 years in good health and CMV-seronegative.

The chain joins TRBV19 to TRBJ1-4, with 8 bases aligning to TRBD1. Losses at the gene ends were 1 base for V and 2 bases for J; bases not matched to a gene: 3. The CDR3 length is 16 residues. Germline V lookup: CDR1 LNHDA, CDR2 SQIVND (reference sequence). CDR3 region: CASSIGRQGTNEKLFF. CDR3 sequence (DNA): TGTGCCAGTAGTATAGGTAGACAGGGGACTAATGAAAAACTGTTTTTT.

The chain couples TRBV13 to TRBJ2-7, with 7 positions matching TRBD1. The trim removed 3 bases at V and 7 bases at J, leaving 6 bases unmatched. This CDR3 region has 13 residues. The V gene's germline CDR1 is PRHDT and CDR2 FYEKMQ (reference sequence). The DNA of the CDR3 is TGTGCCAGCAGCTTTGACAGGGATCGGGAGCAGTACTTC. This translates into CASSFDRDREQYF.

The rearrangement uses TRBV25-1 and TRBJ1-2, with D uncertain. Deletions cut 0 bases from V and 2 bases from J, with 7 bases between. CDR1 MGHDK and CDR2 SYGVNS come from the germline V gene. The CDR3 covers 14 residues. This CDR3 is CASSEYRQNYGYTF. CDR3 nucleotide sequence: TGTGCCAGCAGTGAATATAGACAAAACTATGGCTACACCTTC.

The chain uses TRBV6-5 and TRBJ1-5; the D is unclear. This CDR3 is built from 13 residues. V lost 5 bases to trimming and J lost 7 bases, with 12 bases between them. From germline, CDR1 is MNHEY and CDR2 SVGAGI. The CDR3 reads CASSGRGSQPQHF. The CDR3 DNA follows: TGTGCCAGCAGTGGACGGGGATCACAGCCCCAGCATTTT.

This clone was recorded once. The CDR3 protein is CASRGANEQFF. As DNA, the CDR3 is TGTGCCAGCAGGGGCGCTAATGAGCAGTTCTTC. The genes are TRBV7-9 and TRBJ2-1, with D unresolved. This CDR3 has 11 residues. The V and J ends lost 6 bases and 7 bases respectively, with 7 bases between them. Germline-derived CDR1 and CDR2 are SEHNR and FQNEAQ (reference sequence).

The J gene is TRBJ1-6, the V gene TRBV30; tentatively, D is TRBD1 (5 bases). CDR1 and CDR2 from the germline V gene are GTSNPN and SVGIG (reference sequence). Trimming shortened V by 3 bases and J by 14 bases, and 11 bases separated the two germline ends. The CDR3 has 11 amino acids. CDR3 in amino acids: CAWSAPGSLHF. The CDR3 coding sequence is TGTGCCTGGAGCGCCCCAGGGTCCCTCCACTTT.

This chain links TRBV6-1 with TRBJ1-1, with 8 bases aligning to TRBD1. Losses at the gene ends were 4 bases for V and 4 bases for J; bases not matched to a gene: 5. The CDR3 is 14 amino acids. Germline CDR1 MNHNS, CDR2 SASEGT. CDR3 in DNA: TGTGCCAGCAGTGGAGGACAGGGTTTCACTGAAGCTTTCTTT. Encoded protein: CASSGGQGFTEAFF.

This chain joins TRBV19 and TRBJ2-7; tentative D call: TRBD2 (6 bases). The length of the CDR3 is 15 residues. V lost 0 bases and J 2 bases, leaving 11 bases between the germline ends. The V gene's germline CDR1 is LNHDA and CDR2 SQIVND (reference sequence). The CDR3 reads CASSIDRPGAYEQYF. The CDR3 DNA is TGTGCCAGTAGTATAGATCGACCGGGGGCCTACGAGCAGTACTTC.

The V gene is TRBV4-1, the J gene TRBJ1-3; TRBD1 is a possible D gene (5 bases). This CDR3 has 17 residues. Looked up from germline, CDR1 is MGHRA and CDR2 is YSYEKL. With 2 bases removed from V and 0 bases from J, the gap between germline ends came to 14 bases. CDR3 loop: CASSQLPAGNSGNTIYF. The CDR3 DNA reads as TGCGCCAGCAGCCAATTGCCCGCAGGGAACTCTGGAAACACCATATATTTT.

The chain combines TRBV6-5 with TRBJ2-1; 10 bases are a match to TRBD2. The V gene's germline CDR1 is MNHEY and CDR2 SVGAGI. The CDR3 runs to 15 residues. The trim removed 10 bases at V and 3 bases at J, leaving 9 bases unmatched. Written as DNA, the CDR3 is TGTGCCACCACGACAACTAGCGGGATCTACAATGAGCAGTTCTTC. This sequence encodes CATTTTSGIYNEQFF.

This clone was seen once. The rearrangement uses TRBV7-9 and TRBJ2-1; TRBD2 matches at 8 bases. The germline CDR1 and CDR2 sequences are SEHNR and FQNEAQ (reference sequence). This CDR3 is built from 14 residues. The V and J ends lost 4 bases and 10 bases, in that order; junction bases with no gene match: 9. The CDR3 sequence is CASSYTTSAKEQFF. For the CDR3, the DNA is TGTGCCAGCAGCTACACGACTAGCGCAAAGGAGCAGTTCTTC.